The source of this TCR beta chain is a study of Ad26.COV2.S vaccination and SARS-CoV-2 variants (dated by TCRdb to the early 2020s). For the study in its entirety: Donors in the vaccine arm were drawn from COV1001, a multicentre, randomized, double-blind, placebo-controlled phase I-IIa trial testing Ad26.COV2.S in healthy adults. The TCR-sequenced set comprised approximately 30 samples: some 19 Ad26.COV2.S vaccine recipients, 5 placebo recipients and 8 SARS-CoV-2 convalescent individuals. Investigators did not know the trial group allocation while performing experiments and assessing outcomes. TCRbeta repertoire sequencing was used to assess the specificity and breadth of SARS-CoV-2-reactive T cell receptors after Ad26.COV2.S vaccination. Ad26.COV2.S was administered intramuscularly at a dose of 5x10^10 or 1x10^11 viral particles, either as one shot or as two shots given 56 days apart. Trial participants were randomized into five groups of five, in which low-dose or high-dose Ad26.COV2.S was given once or twice, or placebo was given on both occasions.

This specimen's treatment or condition label, interpreted: approximately 18 received Ad26.COV2.S at low or high dose, single or two shots; several received placebo; per-sample allocation not given. For vaccine and placebo recipients, the sequenced repertoires came from samples collected on day 63 after the first injection. Between 29 July and 7 August 2020, Cohort 1b enrolled approximately 26 adults aged 18-55 years at one site in Boston, USA. Ad26.COV2.S consisted of a replication-incompetent adenovirus type 26 vector by which a prefusion-stabilized SARS-CoV-2 spike protein from the original Wuhan strain was expressed. Results the study describes overall, beyond this receptor: Vaccine and placebo recipients had similar non-spike TCR breadth, a finding consistent with the vaccine containing only spike. The study lacked the statistical power to compare responses across vaccine doses or regimens. After vaccination, substantial breadth of spike-specific CD8+ and CD4+ T cell responses was reported. According to the authors, total T cell responses may have been underestimated by the TCR breadth and depth analyses. Compared with placebo recipients, Ad26.COV2.S recipients showed higher spike-specific TCR breadth (P = 0.0014).

V lost 4 bases and J lost 8 bases; the stretch between them is 10 bases long. CDR1 and CDR2 (SGHRS, YFSETQ) derive from the germline V gene. Spanning cysteine to phenylalanine, the CDR3 consists of 13 amino acids. Only the CDR3 DNA is retained, 39 bases long and in frame from the first base. The immunoSEQ Assay was the method used to sequence TCRbeta CDR3 regions. After extraction, genomic DNA underwent amplification by bias-controlled multiplex PCR, followed by high-throughput sequencing. From the authors' description of their analysis: To quantify the absolute abundance of each unique TCRbeta CDR3 region, sequences were collapsed and filtered. T cell fraction was estimated by normalizing TCRbeta template counts to usable DNA, with usable DNA measured through amplification of reference genes found in all nucleated cells. Repertoire TCRs were annotated as SARS-CoV-2-specific when V gene, CDR3 amino acid sequence and J gene were exactly matched to a known reactive TCR set. The reference SARS-CoV-2 TCR set was derived from MIRA and filtered for enrichment in COVID-19-positive ImmuneCODE repertoires, a step that removed public or cross-reactive TCRs. Drawing on the MIRA antigens, annotated TCRs were analysed further at the level of specific ORF or position within ORF. Breadth was defined as the number of annotated unique rearrangements divided by the total number of unique productive rearrangements, and depth was defined as the summed frequency of the annotated unique rearrangements. Two-sided Wilcoxon rank-sum tests were applied when comparing TCR breadth between groups. TCRdb took over this immuneACCESS table, retaining in-frame rearrangements with V and J assigned. Such tables are incomplete; in checked studies, under half of the missing clones stem from an unresolved V gene, and the remainder is unexplained. From that table come the V and J calls and clone size; the DNA was used to work out D and trimming. For this sample the table gives 300,000 to 400,000 clones, of which about 86% were detected only once. Less than 2% of the sample rests with the top ten.

Regarding this clone: Its antigen remains unidentified. Base quality data are lacking; no much larger clone is found one base away.

The receptor was derived from a person aged 18-65 years who received the Ad26.COV2.S COVID-19 vaccine or a placebo. The starting material was peripheral blood, obtained in a trial of Ad26.COV2.S vaccine versus placebo. This receptor chain uses TRBV5-1 and TRBJ1-6, and perhaps TRBD1 as D gene, on 5 matching bases. The nucleotides read TGCGCCAGCAGCCGGGGGTCGGATTCACCCCTCCACTTT. Its amino acids are CASSRGSDSPLHF.